Reported below is one TCR beta chain. These data belong to a study of T cell changes during pregnancy in multiple sclerosis. The table came from immunoSEQ multiplex PCR; TCRdb's copy has only in-frame clones and leaves some out. Of nearly 40,000 clones listed, under 95% are singletons. J was trimmed by 1 base and V by 5 bases; bases with no gene match: 3. Germline CDR1 is SEHNR and CDR2 is FQNEAQ (reference sequence). This CDR3 comprises 16 residues. The receptor comes from a female donor with multiple sclerosis, enrolled in a pregnancy study. Specimen: CD4+ T cells from peripheral blood mononuclear cells, collected in the third trimester of pregnancy. J is TRBJ2-2 and V is TRBV7-9; 11 bases agree with TRBD2. The CDR3 is CASSRGLAGNTGELFF. Here the CDR3 DNA reads TGTGCCAGCAGCCGTGGACTAGCGGGGAACACCGGGGAGCTGTTTTTT.